Listed below are T cell receptor beta chains from one sample, sequenced in a study of shared clonotypes between healthy human individuals. Generated by immunoSEQ multiplex PCR, the TCRdb table keeps only in-frame clones and is missing some. The top ten hold about 0.94% of the sample, which has around 1,000,000 clones, around 77% seen once. Sequences were obtained from memory CD4+ T cells from PBMCs. These receptors were taken from a man between 18 and 29 years old in good health. Some clones in this sample may be carry-over from other donors' samples. Both conserved end residues are part of each CDR3. The D gene is left open where the match is weak. A row's size may be missing; if present it is once, few, many or a size class.

cdr3_aa cdr3_nt j_call v_call clone_size d_call
CASSLRGGYEQYF TGCGCCAGCAGCTTGCGGGGCGGCTACGAGCAGTACTTC TRBJ2-7 TRBV5-1 . .
CASVPPGRETQYF TGTGCCAGCGTACCGCCCGGGAGAGAGACCCAGTACTTC TRBJ2-5 TRBV2 . .
CASTLPGQAEKLLF TGTGCCAGCACACTGCCGGGACAGGCTGAAAAACTGCTTTTT TRBJ1-4 TRBV28 once TRBD1
CASSPKAGVYGELFF TGTGCCAGCAGCCCCAAAGCGGGAGTATATGGGGAGCTGTTTTTT TRBJ2-2 TRBV7-3 . TRBD2
CASSPRGFGGNTIYF TGTGCCAGTAGCCCGAGGGGGTTTGGTGGAAACACCATATATTTT TRBJ1-3 TRBV19 . .
CASSLQDRLFYEQYF TGTGCCAGCAGCTTACAGGACAGGTTATTCTACGAGCAGTACTTC TRBJ2-7 TRBV7-9 few TRBD1
CASSERIKDEQYF TGTGCCAGCAGTGAGCGGATCAAGGACGAGCAGTACTTC TRBJ2-7 TRBV6-1 . .
CASSPYSAYNEQFF TGTGCCAGCAGCCCTTACTCGGCCTACAATGAGCAGTTCTTC TRBJ2-1 TRBV7-8 . .
CASSQELLNEQFF TGCGCCAGCAGCCAAGAACTCCTTAATGAGCAGTTCTTC TRBJ2-1 TRBV4-3 . .
CASSLRMNTEAFF TGTGCCAGCAGCTTACGTATGAACACTGAAGCTTTCTTT TRBJ1-1 TRBV7-2 . .
CASSQGPAGGEQYF TGTGCCAGCAGCCAAGGGCCCGCGGGGGGCGAGCAGTACTTC TRBJ2-7 TRBV4-2 few TRBD2
CASSIVGRGSPLHF TGTGCCAGCAGCATTGTGGGTAGAGGGTCACCCCTCCACTTT TRBJ1-6 TRBV7-9 few .
CASSLVGTSGTGELFF TGTGCCAGCAGCTTAGTCGGGACTAGCGGTACCGGGGAGCTGTTTTTT TRBJ2-2 TRBV7-2 . TRBD2
CASSWGTSGSGEQFF TGCGCCAGCAGCTGGGGGACTAGCGGGAGCGGTGAGCAGTTCTTC TRBJ2-1 TRBV5-1 . TRBD2
CASSPRDRAPQPQHF TGTGCCAGTAGTCCCCGGGACAGGGCCCCTCAGCCCCAGCATTTT TRBJ1-5 TRBV19 . TRBD1
CASSQLQGSNQPHHF TGTGCCAGCAGCCAACTACAGGGATCAAATCAGCCCCATCATTTT TRBJ1-5 TRBV4-2 . .
CASSDTSGRAWGNEQFF TGTGCCAGCAGTGATACTAGCGGGAGGGCCTGGGGCAATGAGCAGTTCTTC TRBJ2-1 TRBV2 . TRBD2
CASKEWTGRLVGYTF TGTGCCAGCAAGGAGTGGACAGGCCGGCTGGTAGGCTACACCTTC TRBJ1-2 TRBV6-5 . TRBD1
CASRDRPWGTYEQYF TGTGCCAGCAGAGACCGACCCTGGGGAACCTACGAGCAGTACTTC TRBJ2-7 TRBV27 . .
CASSPSDNEQFF TGTGCCAGCAGCCCTTCAGACAATGAGCAGTTCTTC TRBJ2-1 TRBV7-6 . .
CASSGGRTDTQYF TGTGCCAGCTCAGGTGGGAGGACAGATACGCAGTATTTT TRBJ2-3 TRBV18 few .
CASSLRGYSTDTQYF TGTGCCAGCAGTTTAAGGGGCTATTCCACAGATACGCAGTATTTT TRBJ2-3 TRBV27 . .
CASSLLSQVTGELFF TGTGCCAGCAGTTTACTTTCACAGGTCACCGGGGAGCTGTTTTTT TRBJ2-2 TRBV6-5 once .
CASSLEAGMFADTQYF TGTGCCAGCAGCTTGGAAGCGGGCATGTTCGCAGATACGCAGTATTTT TRBJ2-3 TRBV5-4 once .
CASSPRTSGGGYEQYF TGTGCCAGCAGCCCTCGGACTAGCGGGGGGGGATACGAGCAGTACTTC TRBJ2-7 TRBV7-2 . TRBD2
CASSMGQNTEAFF TGTGCCAGCAGCATGGGACAGAACACTGAAGCTTTCTTT TRBJ1-1 TRBV7-3 . .
CASSELPSGRSEQFF TGTGCCAGCAGTGAACTGCCTAGCGGGAGGAGTGAGCAGTTCTTC TRBJ2-1 TRBV6-1 once TRBD2
CASSFWAGGLGTQYF TGTGCCAGCAGTTTCTGGGCGGGAGGGCTAGGGACGCAGTATTTT TRBJ2-3 TRBV28 . TRBD2
CASSPEGGRGFGEQYF TGTGCCAGCAGCCCCGAGGGGGGGAGGGGCTTTGGGGAGCAGTACTTC TRBJ2-7 TRBV7-2 . .
CASMPGSNYGYTF TGTGCCAGCATGCCAGGATCTAACTATGGCTACACCTTC TRBJ1-2 TRBV5-6 . .
CASSRPRRASSYNEQFF TGTGCCAGCAGCAGACCAAGACGGGCGAGCTCCTACAATGAGCAGTTCTTC TRBJ2-1 TRBV11-3 . .
CASSVDGDFGNTIYF TGTGCCAGCAGCGTAGACGGGGATTTTGGAAACACCATATATTTT TRBJ1-3 TRBV9 many .
CASSLWGTNEKLFF TGCGCCAGCAGCTTGTGGGGAACTAATGAAAAACTGTTTTTT TRBJ1-4 TRBV5-1 . .
CASSLLAGGGTDTQYF TGCGCCAGCAGCTTATTAGCGGGAGGAGGGACAGATACGCAGTATTTT TRBJ2-3 TRBV5-1 . TRBD2
CASSSDRGQGEQFF TGTGCCAGCAGCTCCGACAGGGGGCAGGGTGAGCAGTTCTTC TRBJ2-1 TRBV7-2 . TRBD1
CASSDRADTQYF TGTGCCAGCAGTGATAGGGCAGATACGCAGTATTTT TRBJ2-3 TRBV2 . .
CSARETGTDTQYF TGCAGCGCGCGGGAGACGGGCACAGATACGCAGTATTTT TRBJ2-3 TRBV29-1 . TRBD2
CAGASGRPDTQYF TGTGCCGGCGCTAGCGGTAGACCAGATACGCAGTATTTT TRBJ2-3 TRBV2 . TRBD2
CASSIHPSEAFF TGTGCCAGTAGTATCCACCCCAGTGAAGCTTTCTTT TRBJ1-1 TRBV19 . .
CASSFDRSYGYTF TGCGCCAGCAGCTTTGACAGGTCCTATGGCTACACCTTC TRBJ1-2 TRBV5-1 . .
CASSLGVGVHEQYF TGCGCCAGCAGCTTGGGGGTCGGGGTACACGAGCAGTACTTC TRBJ2-7 TRBV5-1 . .
CAWSALGLSGANVLTF TGTGCCTGGAGTGCCCTTGGCCTATCTGGGGCCAACGTCCTGACTTTC TRBJ2-6 TRBV30 . .
CASRQGGEETQYF TGTGCCAGCAGACAGGGGGGCGAAGAGACCCAGTACTTC TRBJ2-5 TRBV5-4 . TRBD1
CASSPSTGGITGELFF TGTGCCAGCTCACCTTCGACAGGGGGCATCACCGGGGAGCTGTTTTTT TRBJ2-2 TRBV18 once TRBD1